Sequencing of this TCR beta chain was carried out in a study of blood T cells in healthy people across ages. Study-wide background: About one barcoded beta molecule per two T cells was captured by template switching.

The study, taken as a whole, reports: The unknown donor CMV status may have confounded expanded clonotype changes. TCR beta diversity, measured per million T cells, fell in a roughly linear way with age.

To note about this clonotype: Its antigen is unidentified.

Combining a sample-barcoded 5' primer with a J-beta primer mix, a second PCR ran for about 6 to 11 cycles. Every individual sample yielded 2.5 million or more paired-end reads (each containing CDR3). One entry per CDR3 protein results from TCRdb running MiXCR on the 5' RACE reads. The sample consists of 1.5 million to 2 million distinct CDR3 sequences, 34% of them appearing once. Source material: blood. The sequence was collected from a woman younger than 45 in good health.

Here the CDR3 DNA reads TGTGCCAGCAGCAGAAAAAGTATCCTAGCGGGGGCCAGCTCCTACGAGCAGTACTTC. Its translation is CASSRKSILAGASSYEQYF. The chain uses TRBV7-2 and TRBJ2-7; TRBD2 aligns across 10 bases. V was pared by 5 bases and J by 0 bases, with 16 bases of the junction left unmatched. The CDR3 runs 19 residues. In germline, CDR1 is SGHTA, CDR2 FQGNSA.